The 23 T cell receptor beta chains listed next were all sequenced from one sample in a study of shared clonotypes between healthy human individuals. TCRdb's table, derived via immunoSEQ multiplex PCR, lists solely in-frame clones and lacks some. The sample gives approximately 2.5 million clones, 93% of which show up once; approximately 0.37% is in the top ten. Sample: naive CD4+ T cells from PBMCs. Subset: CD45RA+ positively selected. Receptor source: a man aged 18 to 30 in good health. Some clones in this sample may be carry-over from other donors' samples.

The DNA for the CDR3 is TGCGCCAGCAGCTTAAGCACTGAAGCTTTCTTT. It codes for CASSLSTEAFF. The V and J genes are TRBV5-1 and TRBJ1-1; no clear D. The germline V gene has CDR1 SGHRS and CDR2 YFSETQ. V dropped 2 bases and J dropped 4 bases, with 3 bases sitting between them. The CDR3 has 11 amino acids.

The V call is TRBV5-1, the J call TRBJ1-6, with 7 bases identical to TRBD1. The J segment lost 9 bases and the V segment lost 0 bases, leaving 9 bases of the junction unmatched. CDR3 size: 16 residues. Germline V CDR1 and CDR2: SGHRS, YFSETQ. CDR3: CASSLGQGRTASPLHF. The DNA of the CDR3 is TGCGCCAGCAGCTTGGGACAGGGCCGAACCGCTTCACCCCTCCACTTT. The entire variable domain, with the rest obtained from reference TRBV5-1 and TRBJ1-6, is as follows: KAGVTQTPRYLIKTRGQQVTLSCSPISGHRSVSWYQQTPGQGLQFLFEYFSETQRNKGNFPGRFSGRQFSNSRSEMNVSTLELGDSALYLCASSLGQGRTASPLHFGNGTRLTVT.

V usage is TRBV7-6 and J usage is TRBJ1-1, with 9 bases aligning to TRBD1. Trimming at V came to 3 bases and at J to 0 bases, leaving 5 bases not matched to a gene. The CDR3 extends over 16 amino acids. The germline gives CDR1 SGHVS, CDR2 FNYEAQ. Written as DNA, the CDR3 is TGTGCCAGCAGCTTCCAAAGACAGGGGGTGAACACTGAAGCTTTCTTT. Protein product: CASSFQRQGVNTEAFF.

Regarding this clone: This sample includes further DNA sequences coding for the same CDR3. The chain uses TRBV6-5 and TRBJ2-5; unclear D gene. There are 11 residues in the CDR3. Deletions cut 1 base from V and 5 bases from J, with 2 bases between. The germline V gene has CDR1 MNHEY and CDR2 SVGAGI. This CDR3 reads CASSYLETQYF. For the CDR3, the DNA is TGTGCCAGCAGTTACTTGGAGACCCAGTACTTC.

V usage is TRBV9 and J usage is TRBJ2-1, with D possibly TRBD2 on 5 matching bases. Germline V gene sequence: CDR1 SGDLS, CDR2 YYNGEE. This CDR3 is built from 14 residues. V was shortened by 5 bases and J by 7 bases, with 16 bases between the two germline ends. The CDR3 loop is CASSAYGRTNEQFF. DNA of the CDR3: TGTGCCAGCAGTGCCTATGGACGGACTAATGAGCAGTTCTTC.

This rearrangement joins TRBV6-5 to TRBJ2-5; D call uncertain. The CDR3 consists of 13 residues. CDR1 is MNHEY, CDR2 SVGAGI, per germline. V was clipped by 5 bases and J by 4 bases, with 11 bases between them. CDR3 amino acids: CASSPVFGETQYF. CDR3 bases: TGTGCCAGCAGTCCCGTGTTTGGAGAGACCCAGTACTTC.

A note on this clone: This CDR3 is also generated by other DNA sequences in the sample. CDR3: CASSLGQGFSNEQFF. CDR3 nucleotide sequence: TGTGCCAGCAGTCTGGGACAGGGGTTTTCCAATGAGCAGTTCTTC. The chain carries TRBV28 and TRBJ2-1; 10 bases are a match to TRBD1. This CDR3 is 15 amino acids long. The V gene's germline CDR1 is MDHEN and CDR2 SYDVKM. The ends lost 5 bases at V and 6 bases at J; junction bases unmatched: 7.

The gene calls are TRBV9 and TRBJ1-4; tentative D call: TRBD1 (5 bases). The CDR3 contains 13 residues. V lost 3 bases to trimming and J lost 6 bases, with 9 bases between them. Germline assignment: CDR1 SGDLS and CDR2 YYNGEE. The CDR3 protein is CASSEEGYEKLFF. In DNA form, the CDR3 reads TGTGCCAGCAGCGAGGAGGGGTATGAAAAACTGTTTTTT. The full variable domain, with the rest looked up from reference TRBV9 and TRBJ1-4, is DSGVTQTPKHLITATGQRVTLRCSPRSGDLSVYWYQQSLDQGLQFLIQYYNGEERAKGNILERFSAQQFPDLHSELNLSSLELGDSALYFCASSEEGYEKLFFGSGTQLSVL.

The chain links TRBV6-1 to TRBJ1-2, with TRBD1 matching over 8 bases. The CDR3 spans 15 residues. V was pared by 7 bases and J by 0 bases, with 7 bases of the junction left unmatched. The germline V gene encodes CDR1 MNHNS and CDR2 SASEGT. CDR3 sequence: CASMGQENTNYGYTF. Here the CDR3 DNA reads TGTGCCAGCATGGGACAGGAGAACACTAACTATGGCTACACCTTC.

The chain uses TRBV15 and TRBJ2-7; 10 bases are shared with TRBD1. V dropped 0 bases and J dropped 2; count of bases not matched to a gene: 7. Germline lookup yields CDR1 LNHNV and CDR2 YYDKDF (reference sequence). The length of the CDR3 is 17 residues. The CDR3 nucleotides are TGTGCCACCAGCAGAGATCCAGGACAGGGGGTCCCCTACGAGCAGTACTTC. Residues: CATSRDPGQGVPYEQYF.

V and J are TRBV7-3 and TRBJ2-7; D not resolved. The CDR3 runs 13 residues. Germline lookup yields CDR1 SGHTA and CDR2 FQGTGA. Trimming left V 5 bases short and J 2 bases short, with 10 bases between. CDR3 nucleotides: TGTGCCAGCAGCCTAGGGTGGGCCTACGAGCAGTACTTC. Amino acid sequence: CASSLGWAYEQYF.

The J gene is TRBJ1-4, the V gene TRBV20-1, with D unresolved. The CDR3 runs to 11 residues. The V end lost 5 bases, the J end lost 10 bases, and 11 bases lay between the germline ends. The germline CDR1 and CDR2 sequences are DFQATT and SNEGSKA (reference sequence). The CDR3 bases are TGCAGTGCTCTGGATACTGGAAAACTGTTTTTT. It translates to CSALDTGKLFF.

The CDR3 reads CASSLGSGTHEKLFF. The DNA for the CDR3 is TGTGCCAGCAGCTTAGGGTCGGGCACCCATGAAAAACTGTTTTTT. This rearrangement joins TRBV7-9 to TRBJ1-4, with unresolved D. Germline V CDR1 and CDR2: SEHNR, FQNEAQ (reference sequence). This CDR3 region has 15 residues. Between the trimmed V and J ends, which lost 1 base and 6 bases, there was a span of 12 bases.

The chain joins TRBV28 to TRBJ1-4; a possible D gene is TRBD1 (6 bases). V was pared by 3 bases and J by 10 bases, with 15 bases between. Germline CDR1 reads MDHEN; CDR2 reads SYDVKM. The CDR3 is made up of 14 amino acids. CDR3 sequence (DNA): TGTGCCAGCAGTTTGAACAGGGTCGGGGGAAAACTGTTTTTT. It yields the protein CASSLNRVGGKLFF.

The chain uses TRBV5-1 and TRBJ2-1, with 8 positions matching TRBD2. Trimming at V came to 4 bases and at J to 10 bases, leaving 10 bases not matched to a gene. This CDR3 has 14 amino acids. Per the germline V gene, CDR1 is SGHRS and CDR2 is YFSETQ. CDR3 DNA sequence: TGCGCCAGCAGCCCGGCGAGCGGGAGTCGAGAGCAGTTCTTC. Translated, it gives CASSPASGSREQFF.

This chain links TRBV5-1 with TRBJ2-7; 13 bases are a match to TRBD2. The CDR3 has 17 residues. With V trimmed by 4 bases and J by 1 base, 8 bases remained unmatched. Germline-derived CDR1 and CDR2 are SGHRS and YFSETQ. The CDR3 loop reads CASSPLPLAGGSYEQYF. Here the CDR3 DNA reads TGCGCCAGCAGCCCCCTCCCACTAGCGGGAGGGTCCTACGAGCAGTACTTC. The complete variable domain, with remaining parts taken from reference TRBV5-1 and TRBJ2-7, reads KAGVTQTPRYLIKTRGQQVTLSCSPISGHRSVSWYQQTPGQGLQFLFEYFSETQRNKGNFPGRFSGRQFSNSRSEMNVSTLELGDSALYLCASSPLPLAGGSYEQYFGPGTRLTVT.

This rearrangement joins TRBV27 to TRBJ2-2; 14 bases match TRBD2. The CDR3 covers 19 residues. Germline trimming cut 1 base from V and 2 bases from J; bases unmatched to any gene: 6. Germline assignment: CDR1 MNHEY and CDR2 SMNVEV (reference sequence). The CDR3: CASSLFPGLAGENTGELFF. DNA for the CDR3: TGTGCCAGCAGTTTATTTCCGGGACTAGCGGGAGAAAACACCGGGGAGCTGTTTTTT.

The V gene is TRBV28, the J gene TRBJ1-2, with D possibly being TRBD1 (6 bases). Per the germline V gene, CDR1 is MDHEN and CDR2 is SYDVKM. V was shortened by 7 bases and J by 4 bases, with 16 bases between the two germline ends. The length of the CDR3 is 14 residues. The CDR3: CASTLRGGIYGYTF. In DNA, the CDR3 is TGTGCCAGCACCTTAAGAGGGGGGATCTATGGCTACACCTTC.

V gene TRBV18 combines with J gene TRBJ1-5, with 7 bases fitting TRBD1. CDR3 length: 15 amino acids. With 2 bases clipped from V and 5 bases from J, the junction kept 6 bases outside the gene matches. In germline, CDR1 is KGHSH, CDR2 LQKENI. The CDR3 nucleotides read TGTGCCAGCTCACCAACGACAGGGCGGGATCAGCCCCAGCATTTT. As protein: CASSPTTGRDQPQHF.

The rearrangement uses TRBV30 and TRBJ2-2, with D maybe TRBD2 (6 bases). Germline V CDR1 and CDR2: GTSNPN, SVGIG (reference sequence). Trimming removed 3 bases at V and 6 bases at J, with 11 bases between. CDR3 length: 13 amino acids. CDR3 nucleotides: TGTGCCTGGAGAACTTCGGGGGCCGGGGAGCTGTTTTTT. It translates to CAWRTSGAGELFF.

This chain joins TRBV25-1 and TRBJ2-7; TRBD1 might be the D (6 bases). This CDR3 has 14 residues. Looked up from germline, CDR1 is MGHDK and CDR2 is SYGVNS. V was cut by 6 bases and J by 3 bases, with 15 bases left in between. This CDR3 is CASSPGGGRYEQYF. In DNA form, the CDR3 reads TGTGCCAGCAGCCCTGGTGGGGGCCGCTACGAGCAGTACTTC.

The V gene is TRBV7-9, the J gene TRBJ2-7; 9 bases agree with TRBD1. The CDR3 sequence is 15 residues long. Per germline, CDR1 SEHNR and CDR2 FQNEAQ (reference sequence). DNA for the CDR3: TGTGTCGGGACAGGGTACGCAAATCCCTCCTACGAGCAGTACTTC. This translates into CVGTGYANPSYEQYF.

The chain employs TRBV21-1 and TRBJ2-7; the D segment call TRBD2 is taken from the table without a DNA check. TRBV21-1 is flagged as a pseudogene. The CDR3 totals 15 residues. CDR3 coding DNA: TGTGCCAGCAGCATAACTAGCGGATACTCCTACGAGCAGTACTTC. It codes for CASSITSGYSYEQYF.